This T cell receptor beta chain was sequenced in a study of T cell repertoires in cytomegalovirus infection. Study-wide background: CMV infection and matching HLA type were both indicated by public TCR beta signatures.

V lost 1 base and J lost 4; bases outside the gene matches: 6. Germline V gene lookup returns CDR1 SGHTA and CDR2 FQGNSA. The CDR3 totals 15 residues. Many counts were recorded for this clonotype. Its antigen is unknown. TCRdb re-called the reads with MiXCR, one entry per CDR3 protein. The sample carries hundreds of thousands of distinct CDR3 sequences, approximately 42% recorded once. Sequenced material: cultured PBMCs, taken from culture after CMV antigen stimulation. The clonotype comes from a human donor in good health (CMV status not recorded). Some clones in this sample may be carry-over from other donors' samples. This chain joins TRBV7-2 and TRBJ2-7, with TRBD2 matching 8 bases. CDR3 DNA sequence: TGTGCCAGCAGCTTAGAGGCCGGGAGGGCTTACGAGCAGTACTTC. Its translation: CASSLEAGRAYEQYF.